The next 31 T cell receptor beta chains were all read from a single sample in a study of CD8 T cells in ankylosing spondylitis (dated by TCRdb to the late 2010s). The paper's findings and limits, for the study overall: A TCR beta motif made up of several highly homologous amino acid variants appeared to be characteristic of blood from ankylosing spondylitis patients.

Receptor amplification or capture employed 5' RACE. The listed sequencing device is Illumina HiSeq 2500. The public reads were reprocessed in TCRdb via fastp at Q25 and MiXCR, keeping in-frame beta chains. When rows share a CDR3 protein, they turn into one entry using the most common DNA and genes. This sample gives under 150,000 distinct CDR3 sequences in total; roughly a sixth of them show up just once. Around a third of the sample comes from the top ten. Antigens of these TCRs are unknown. Sequencing was performed on blood, either unsorted or a sorted T cell fraction (not recorded which). All receptors derive from a male donor with ankylosing spondylitis.

The V call is TRBV27, the J call TRBJ2-7, with 7 bases identical to TRBD2. From germline, CDR1 is MNHEY and CDR2 SMNVEV (reference sequence). The junction had 0 bases not matched to a gene; V was cut back by 8 bases and J by 2 bases. CDR3 length: 11 residues. The CDR3, as DNA: TGTGCCAGCGGGGGGGCCTACGAGCAGTACTTC. It codes for CASGGAYEQYF.

This clonotype was detected only a few times. The rearrangement uses TRBV12-3 or TRBV12-4 and TRBJ1-5; D gene unclear. This CDR3 region has 14 residues. Trimming shortened V by 5 bases and J by 9 bases, and 17 bases separated the two germline ends. The CDR3 loop is CASSVQDVVGPQHF. The CDR3 bases are TGTGCCAGCAGTGTACAAGACGTGGTAGGGCCCCAGCATTTT.

There are a few counts of this clonotype. The chain carries TRBV4-3 and TRBJ1-6; D is ambiguous. There are 15 residues in the CDR3. Per the germline V gene, CDR1 is LGHNA and CDR2 is YSLEER. V was cut by 1 base and J by 8 bases, with 12 bases left in between. Written as DNA, the CDR3 is TGCGCCAGCAGCCAAGTAAGAGCCATGGATTCACCCCTCCACTTT. Encoded protein: CASSQVRAMDSPLHF.

The chain combines TRBV5-1 with TRBJ1-4; D is possibly TRBD1 (6 bases). This CDR3 is built from 16 residues. V was pared by 2 bases and J by 6 bases, with 17 bases between. Germline CDR1 is SGHRS and CDR2 is YFSETQ. The CDR3 region is CASSLGGGTRDEKLFF. CDR3 coding DNA: TGCGCCAGCAGCTTAGGAGGGGGTACTCGGGATGAAAAACTGTTTTTT.

The genes are TRBV2 and TRBJ2-3; 7 bases map to TRBD2. J was trimmed by 3 bases and V by 7 bases; bases with no gene match: 10. The CDR3 extends over 15 amino acids. Germline CDR1 is SNHLY and CDR2 is FYNNEI. CDR3 sequence: CASTGLGTTTDTQYF. As DNA, the CDR3 is TGTGCCAGCACAGGGTTGGGGACTACTACAGATACGCAGTATTTT.

This clonotype was counted at least ten times. The rearrangement links TRBV4-1 to TRBJ2-7; 9 nucleotides match TRBD2. The trim removed 0 bases at V and 7 bases at J, leaving 10 bases unmatched. This CDR3 region has 16 residues. Germline values: CDR1 MGHRA, CDR2 YSYEKL. The CDR3 sequence: CASSQDSASGTGEQYF. The CDR3 nucleotides are TGCGCCAGCAGCCAAGATTCCGCTAGCGGGACGGGAGAGCAGTACTTC.

This rearrangement joins TRBV27 to TRBJ2-7, with no clear D. The length of the CDR3 is 13 residues. Trimming removed 4 bases from V and 2 bases from J, with 9 bases in between. Germline values: CDR1 MNHEY, CDR2 SMNVEV (reference sequence). The CDR3 DNA reads TGTGCCAGCAGTTCCAACGGACCCTACGAGCAGTACTTC. It yields the protein CASSSNGPYEQYF.

This clonotype was counted between two and nine times. This sequence joins TRBV14 and TRBJ1-2, with D tentatively TRBD1 (5 bases). Germline V lookup: CDR1 SGHDN, CDR2 FVKESK. The CDR3 runs to 15 residues. V lost 4 bases and J 0 bases, leaving 12 bases between the germline ends. The CDR3 DNA is TGTGCCAGCAGCCCTTGGACAAGCGCTAACTATGGCTACACCTTC. Protein product: CASSPWTSANYGYTF.

The rearrangement uses TRBV9 and TRBJ2-2, with D tentatively TRBD1 (5 bases). The CDR3 is 16 residues long. The V end lost 4 bases, the J end lost 1 base, and 14 bases lay between the germline ends. Germline V gives CDR1 SGDLS, CDR2 YYNGEE. CDR3 in amino acids: CASSPSETGNTGELFF. The DNA of the CDR3 is TGTGCCAGCAGCCCATCCGAAACAGGGAACACCGGGGAGCTGTTTTTT.

This clonotype was picked up a small number of times. This chain uses TRBV5-4 with TRBJ2-1, with D tentatively TRBD1 or TRBD2 (6 bases each). Germline V lookup: CDR1 SGHNT, CDR2 YYREEE (reference sequence). The CDR3 has 11 amino acids. Trimming took 2 bases from V and 14 from J, leaving 11 bases between them. CDR3 bases: TGTGCCAGCAGCTTTGGGGGGACAAAGTTCTTC. It codes for CASSFGGTKFF.

The chain carries TRBV5-1 and TRBJ1-1, with D perhaps TRBD1 (6 bases). Between the trimmed V and J ends, which lost 2 bases and 4 bases, there was a span of 9 bases. Germline CDR1 and CDR2: SGHRS and YFSETQ. The CDR3 is 13 residues long. DNA for the CDR3: TGCGCCAGCAGCTTTACAGGGAGCACTGAAGCTTTCTTT. Encoded protein: CASSFTGSTEAFF.

This clonotype was counted only a few times. For the CDR3, the DNA is TGCAGCGTTCTGGGGGGCGTGGAGTCTAGCAATGAGCAGTTCTTC. Translating gives CSVLGGVESSNEQFF. The chain is built from TRBV29-1 and TRBJ2-1; D assignment may be TRBD1 or TRBD2 (6 bases each). V shed 5 bases and J shed 6 bases, with 20 bases lying between them. Germline CDR1 and CDR2: SQVTM and ANQGSEA. The CDR3 extends over 15 amino acids.

The chain combines TRBV5-1 with TRBJ1-1; unclear D gene. V was pared by 4 bases and J by 7 bases, with 23 bases between. Germline V CDR1 and CDR2: SGHRS, YFSETQ. The CDR3 spans 16 residues. In nucleotides, the CDR3 is TGCGCCAGCAGCGTTTCCGCAATACTTGTCCCCTATGAAGCTTTCTTT. It yields the protein CASSVSAILVPYEAFF.

This clonotype turned up a few times. The rearrangement links TRBV4-3 to TRBJ2-7; TRBD1 matches 8 bases. The CDR3 extends over 16 amino acids. Per germline, CDR1 LGHNA and CDR2 YSLEER. J gave up 2 bases and V 1 base, and 7 bases lay outside the gene matches. The CDR3: CASSQAYGTGAYEQYF. CDR3 coding DNA: TGCGCCAGCAGCCAAGCGTACGGGACAGGCGCCTACGAGCAGTACTTC.

This clonotype was seen more than once but under ten times. CDR3 nucleotide sequence: TGTGCCAGCAGTTATTTCGGCGGGAGCACAGATACGCAGTATTTT. This codes for CASSYFGGSTDTQYF. The genes are TRBV12-3 or TRBV12-4 and TRBJ2-3; D possibly corresponds to TRBD2 (5 bases). V shed 4 bases and J shed 0 bases, with 11 bases lying between them. This CDR3 spans 15 amino acids.

This chain joins TRBV19 and TRBJ1-1; 7 bases line up with TRBD1. The germline V gene encodes CDR1 LNHDA and CDR2 SQIVND (reference sequence). CDR3 length: 13 residues. V lost 6 bases to trimming and J lost 0 bases; unmatched junction nucleotides: 1. CDR3 sequence (DNA): TGTGCCAGTAGGGGACAGATGAACACTGAAGCTTTCTTT. It yields the protein CASRGQMNTEAFF.

There are many counts of this clonotype. This rearrangement joins TRBV14 to TRBJ2-5; D gene ambiguous. The CDR3 covers 16 residues. The V gene's germline CDR1 is SGHDN and CDR2 FVKESK. V lost 4 bases and J lost 0, with 15 bases in between. The CDR3 protein is CASSPSSADNQETQYF. The CDR3 bases are TGTGCCAGCAGCCCATCGTCGGCCGATAACCAAGAGACCCAGTACTTC.

The chain carries TRBV12-3 or TRBV12-4 and TRBJ1-5; D ambiguous. V was clipped by 5 bases and J by 4 bases, with 12 bases between them. The CDR3 runs to 14 residues. The CDR3 nucleotides are TGTGCCAGCAGTCCGGCCCCACGGAATCAGCCCCAGCATTTT. Its protein product is CASSPAPRNQPQHF.

CDR3 loop: CASLNGLAGVSSYNEQFF. CDR3 coding DNA: TGTGCCAGCCTTAATGGACTAGCGGGAGTTTCCTCCTACAATGAGCAGTTCTTC. The V gene is TRBV27, the J gene TRBJ2-1, with 13 bases identical to TRBD2. V lost 8 bases, J lost 0 bases, and 10 bases stayed unmatched. The CDR3 has 18 residues. Germline lookup yields CDR1 MNHEY and CDR2 SMNVEV (reference sequence).

This clonotype showed up just a few times. V gene TRBV6-2 or TRBV6-3 combines with J gene TRBJ1-1; D gene unclear. The germline V gene has CDR1 MNHEY and CDR2 SVGEGT. V lost 0 bases to trimming and J lost 1 base, with 9 bases between them. The CDR3 runs 15 residues. The CDR3 loop is CASSYSVTSNTEAFF. Written as DNA, the CDR3 is TGTGCCAGCAGTTACTCTGTGACGTCGAACACTGAAGCTTTCTTT.

This clonotype has just a few counts. The V and J genes are TRBV11-2 and TRBJ1-1, with D possibly being TRBD1 (5 bases). V was cut by 6 bases and J by 6 bases, with 20 bases left in between. CDR3 length: 15 residues. Germline V gene sequence: CDR1 SGHAT, CDR2 FQNNGV. This CDR3 reads CASRRTLGGGAEAFF. In nucleotides, the CDR3 is TGTGCCAGCAGGCGAACGCTGGGGGGGGGAGCTGAAGCTTTCTTT. Full variable domain (remainder filled in from reference TRBV11-2 and TRBJ1-1): EAGVAQSPRYKIIEKRQSVAFWCNPISGHATLYWYQQILGQGPKLLIQFQNNGVVDDSQLPKDRFSAERLKGVDSTLKIQPAKLEDSAVYLCASRRTLGGGAEAFFGQGTRLTVV.

A note on this clonotype: A much larger clonotype is one base distant, so this may be a read error. The chain recombines TRBV2 with TRBJ2-7; D possibly uses TRBD1 or TRBD2 (5 bases each). The CDR3 extends over 13 amino acids. The germline V gene encodes CDR1 SNHLY and CDR2 FYNNEI. V was pared by 6 bases and J by 2 bases, with 11 bases between. The CDR3 DNA follows: TGTGCCAGCAGCCGGGACGGGACCTACGAGCAGTACTTC. Encoded protein: CASSRDGTYEQYF.

The chain has TRBV12-3 or TRBV12-4 and TRBJ1-1; D is unclear. This CDR3 has 15 residues. Trimming stripped 5 bases from V and 0 bases from J, with 13 bases between. This CDR3 reads CASSPHGAVNTEAFF. The CDR3 DNA is TGTGCCAGCAGTCCACACGGAGCGGTGAACACTGAAGCTTTCTTT.

This clonotype was detected only a few times. The CDR3 sequence is CASSQGGSSYEQYF. DNA of the CDR3: TGCGCCAGCAGCCAAGGGGGGAGCTCCTACGAGCAGTACTTC. J is TRBJ2-7 and V is TRBV4-1, with D perhaps given as TRBD1 or TRBD2 (5 bases each). Germline CDR1 and CDR2: MGHRA and YSYEKL. The CDR3 is 14 residues long. V was shortened by 1 base and J by 0 bases, with 7 bases between the two germline ends.

The chain carries TRBV25-1 and TRBJ2-3; tentative D call: TRBD1 (6 bases). V dropped 1 base and J dropped 0 bases, with 11 bases sitting between them. Germline assignment: CDR1 MGHDK and CDR2 SYGVNS. This CDR3 comprises 16 residues. CDR3 sequence (DNA): TGTGCCAGCAGTGAATTGAGGGGGAGCAGCACAGATACGCAGTATTTT. Protein sequence: CASSELRGSSTDTQYF.

The chain has TRBV28 and TRBJ2-5; 11 positions agree with TRBD2. The CDR3 is 17 amino acids. V shed 1 base and J 5 bases; nucleotides not matched to a gene: 9. Germline V gives CDR1 MDHEN, CDR2 SYDVKM. The CDR3 sequence: CASSLFSSGRAGETQYF. The CDR3 nucleotides read TGTGCCAGCAGTTTATTTAGTAGCGGGAGGGCCGGGGAGACCCAGTACTTC.

The chain uses TRBV5-4 and TRBJ2-1, with 8 bases that match TRBD2. V was pared by 4 bases and J by 2 bases, with 5 bases of the junction left unmatched. The CDR3 totals 15 residues. Germline V gene data show CDR1 as SGHNT and CDR2 as YYREEE (reference sequence). The DNA for the CDR3 is TGTGCCAGCAGCCCTTATAGCGGGACCTACAATGAGCAGTTCTTC. This encodes CASSPYSGTYNEQFF.

This clonotype was seen only a few times. This chain links TRBV21-1 with TRBJ2-1; TRBD2, as called in the table, went unchecked against the DNA. TRBV21-1 is a pseudogene. This CDR3 has 15 amino acids. The CDR3 DNA follows: TGTGCCAGCAGCACACTCGGCCTAGCGGGAGTTGAGCAGTTCTTC. As protein: CASSTLGLAGVEQFF.

This clonotype was detected a few times. The chain couples TRBV4-1 to TRBJ2-3; tentatively, D is TRBD1 or TRBD2 (6 bases each). The CDR3 contains 17 residues. CDR1 is MGHRA and CDR2 is YSYEKL in the germline V gene. V gave up 0 bases and J gave up 4 bases, with 17 bases separating them. The CDR3 sequence is CASSQDRGGGGADTQYF. The DNA for the CDR3 is TGCGCCAGCAGCCAAGATCGAGGGGGAGGCGGGGCAGATACGCAGTATTTT.

The chain uses TRBV3-1 and TRBJ2-7; no firm D call. Per the germline V gene, CDR1 is LGHDT and CDR2 is YNNKEL (reference sequence). With 2 bases removed from V and 5 bases from J, the gap between germline ends came to 7 bases. The length of the CDR3 is 12 residues. Written as DNA, the CDR3 is TGTGCCAGCAGCCAAAGGGTGGACGAGCAGTACTTC. It is translated as CASSQRVDEQYF.

This clonotype has only a few counts. The rearrangement uses TRBV12-3 or TRBV12-4 and TRBJ2-1; TRBD2 agrees at 9 bases. This CDR3 contains 14 residues. Trimming at V came to 2 bases and at J to 6 bases, leaving 2 bases not matched to a gene. For the CDR3, the DNA is TGTGCCAGCAGTTTAACTAGCGGGTTCAATGAGCAGTTCTTC. Amino acids: CASSLTSGFNEQFF.